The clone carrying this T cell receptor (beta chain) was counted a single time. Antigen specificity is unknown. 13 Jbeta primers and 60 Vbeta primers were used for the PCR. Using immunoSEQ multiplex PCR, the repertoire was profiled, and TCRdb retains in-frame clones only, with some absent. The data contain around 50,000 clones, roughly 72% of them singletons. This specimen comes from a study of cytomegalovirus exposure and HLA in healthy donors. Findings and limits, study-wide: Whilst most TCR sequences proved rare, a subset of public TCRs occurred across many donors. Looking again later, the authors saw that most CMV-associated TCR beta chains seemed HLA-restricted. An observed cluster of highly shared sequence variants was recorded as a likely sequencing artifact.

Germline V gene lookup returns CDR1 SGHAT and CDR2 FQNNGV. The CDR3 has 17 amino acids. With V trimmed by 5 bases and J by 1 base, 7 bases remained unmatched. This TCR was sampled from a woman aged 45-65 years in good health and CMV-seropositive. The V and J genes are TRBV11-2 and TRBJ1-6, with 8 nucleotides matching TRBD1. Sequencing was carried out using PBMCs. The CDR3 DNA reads TGTGCCAGCAGCCCCAGGGGGCGCGAGTCCTATAATTCACCCCTCCACTTT. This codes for CASSPRGRESYNSPLHF.